One T cell receptor (beta chain) is described in this entry. The target antigen is unknown. The data were taken from a study of CXCR3-negative and CXCR3-positive naive CD8 T cells. General observations from the study: Much lower diversity was found in memory CD8+ cells, while both naive subsets had comparably high diversity.

The CDR3 loop spans 17 amino acids. cDNA libraries for TRB were generated by 5' RACE incorporating UMI labels. Each CDR3 protein gets one entry in TCRdb, which reprocessed the 5' RACE reads and gives no DNA. This sample's table reports roughly 56,000 distinct CDR3 sequences. The clonotype originates from a human donor in good health. Some clones in this sample may be carry-over from other donors' samples. The sequencing sample was made of naive CXCR3- CD8+ T cells from blood. Indicated subset: CD45RO-CCR7+CD27+CD95- naive CD8+ T cells lacking CXCR3 (TNR3-). This chain uses TRBV12-3 or TRBV12-4 with TRBJ2-5; the TRBD2 assignment by TCRdb is unverifiable without DNA. The CDR3 spells CASSPNRIRTSGETQYF.